This paragraph reports one T cell receptor beta chain. From germline, CDR1 is SNHLY and CDR2 FYNNEI. This CDR3 is 15 amino acids long. Trimming cost V 0 bases and J 14 bases; bases outside gene matches: 10. The data stem from a study of T cell changes during pregnancy in multiple sclerosis. Only in-frame clones appear in the TCRdb table, and some are missing; sequencing was by immunoSEQ multiplex PCR. The sample gives 45,000 to 65,000 clones, over 80% of which show up once; roughly 0.59% is in the top ten. The TCR originated in a female donor with multiple sclerosis, enrolled in a pregnancy study. Sequencing was performed on CD4+ T cells from peripheral blood mononuclear cells, taken after pregnancy. The chain recombines TRBV2 with TRBJ1-4, with 9 nucleotides matching TRBD1. The CDR3 spells CASSEALQGASPLFF. In DNA form, the CDR3 reads TGTGCCAGCAGTGAAGCTTTACAGGGGGCCAGTCCCCTGTTTTTT.